This TCR beta chain was recorded in a study of circulating tumor DNA in untreated peripheral T-cell lymphoma. V shed 6 bases and J shed 2 bases, with 15 bases lying between them. Germline CDR1 SGHTA, CDR2 FQGNSA. CDR3 length: 15 residues. TCRdb keeps only in-frame clones here, not all; method: immunoSEQ multiplex PCR. The sample has around 6,100 clones, approximately 62% seen once. The sequence was obtained from a human donor with peripheral T-cell lymphoma. The sequenced material came from tumor tissue. V gene TRBV7-2 combines with J gene TRBJ2-3, with D possibly TRBD1 on 6 matching bases. CDR3: CASSPGHYPTDTQYF. The CDR3 region has the DNA TGTGCCAGCAGTCCGGGACATTACCCCACAGATACGCAGTATTTT.